Listed here is a single T cell receptor beta chain. Its antigen is unidentified. A much larger clone sits a single nucleotide away, making a read error possible. The template was RNA from unsorted bulk tissue. The data were taken from a study of tumor and adjacent non-tumor tissue in lung cancer. The germline CDR1 and CDR2 sequences are ENHRY and SYGVKD. V was pared by 4 bases and J by 12 bases, with 19 bases between. The CDR3 spans 14 residues. Study-level points and caveats: In normal lung, the top 100 clones were significantly more dominant than in tumor.

TCRbeta libraries were built with three rounds of nested PCR, modified from ARM-PCR. TCRdb re-analysed the multiplex PCR reads in MiXCR, keeping a single row per CDR3 protein. The data contain roughly 70,000 distinct CDR3 sequences, about three quarters of them singletons. Sample: lung tumor tissue. The sequence was obtained from a man between 60 and 75 years old with non-small cell lung cancer. This rearrangement joins TRBV10-3 to TRBJ1-5; no reliable D call. The CDR3 is CAISGVNSNRRQHF. The DNA for the CDR3 is TGTGCCATCAGTGGCGTCAATAGCAATCGGCGCCAGCATTTT.